The 24 T cell receptor beta chains reported below all come from one sample, sequenced in a study of CD8 T cells in Susac syndrome (dated by TCRdb to about 2019). Receptors were amplified or captured by the immunoSEQ multiplex PCR assay. RNA was extracted using the RNeasy kit, and roughly 0.45 to 1 ug of the RNA was reverse transcribed with random hexamers. TCRdb took the public reads, trimmed them with fastp at Q25, ran MiXCR for clone calling and kept in-frame beta chains. Each CDR3 protein gets just one entry, which takes the most common genes and DNA from the rows behind it. For this sample the table gives under 25,000 distinct CDR3 sequences, of which around 92% were detected only once. The ten largest make up roughly 0.28% of the sample. Sequences were obtained from CD8+ T cells from PBMCs. These receptors were obtained from a human donor in good health.

Only one count was recorded for this clonotype. This chain links TRBV9 with TRBJ2-3; TRBD2 agrees at 8 bases. CDR3 size: 15 residues. Trimming removed 3 bases from V and 6 bases from J; junction bases left unmatched: 9. Germline assignment: CDR1 SGDLS and CDR2 YYNGEE. The CDR3 loop reads CASSALAAGADTQYF. For the CDR3, the DNA is TGTGCCAGCAGCGCACTAGCGGCTGGGGCGGATACGCAGTATTTT. Combining the CDR3 with reference TRBV9 and TRBJ2-3 gives the whole variable domain DSGVTQTPKHLITATGQRVTLRCSPRSGDLSVYWYQQSLDQGLQFLIQYYNGEERAKGNILERFSAQQFPDLHSELNLSSLELGDSALYFCASSALAAGADTQYFGPGTRLTVL.

The V and J genes are TRBV19 and TRBJ2-5; 7 positions agree with TRBD1. The CDR3 is 17 amino acids. Per germline, CDR1 LNHDA and CDR2 SQIVND (reference sequence). With 3 bases clipped from V and 4 bases from J, the junction kept 14 bases outside the gene matches. CDR3 DNA sequence: TGTGCCAGTAGTATCCGATTACAGGGGCTACGGGGAGAGACCCAGTACTTC. It is translated as CASSIRLQGLRGETQYF.

The J gene is TRBJ2-7, the V gene TRBV7-2, with 8 bases that match TRBD1. The CDR3 sequence is 15 residues long. Germline assignment: CDR1 SGHTA and CDR2 FQGNSA. With V trimmed by 0 bases and J by 5 bases, 6 bases remained unmatched. CDR3 DNA sequence: TGTGCCAGCAGCTTAGCAAGGACAGGGTTGAACGAGCAGTACTTC. Translating it yields CASSLARTGLNEQYF.

In DNA, the CDR3 is TGTGCCAGCAGCTTAGACGGGGTAGGGACCTATTCACCCCTCCACTTT. It encodes CASSLDGVGTYSPLHF. The chain couples TRBV7-2 to TRBJ1-6, with D maybe TRBD1 (5 bases). The germline V gene has CDR1 SGHTA and CDR2 FQGNSA. The CDR3 runs 16 residues. V was clipped by 1 base and J by 8 bases, with 15 bases between them.

This chain connects TRBV5-1 to TRBJ2-7, with 9 bases matching TRBD1. J was trimmed by 1 base and V by 2 bases; bases with no gene match: 1. The germline gives CDR1 SGHRS, CDR2 YFSETQ. This CDR3 has 14 amino acids. The CDR3, as DNA: TGCGCCAGCAGCTTCGGGACAGGGTCCTACGAGCAGTACTTC. This codes for CASSFGTGSYEQYF.

On this clonotype itself: Its ends do not fully match the called genes, so a read error is possible. The chain carries TRBV4-3 and TRBJ2-5; D possibly corresponds to TRBD1 (6 bases). CDR3 length equals 15 residues. The germline gives CDR1 LGHNA, CDR2 YSLEER. The DNA of the CDR3 is TGCGCCAGCGGCCAAGATAGGGGGTTCCAAGAGACCCAGTACTTC. This codes for CASGQDRGFQETQYF.

The V and J genes are TRBV20-1 and TRBJ2-1; possibly TRBD1 or TRBD2 for D (6 bases each). Deletions cut 3 bases from V and 3 bases from J, with 15 bases between. CDR1 is DFQATT and CDR2 is SNEGSKA in the germline V gene (reference sequence). The CDR3 sequence is 15 residues long. The CDR3 sequence is CSAREGDFLYNEQFF. In nucleotides, the CDR3 is TGCAGTGCTAGGGAGGGGGACTTCCTCTACAATGAGCAGTTCTTC.

This clonotype was seen a single time. The chain recombines TRBV19 with TRBJ1-1, with TRBD1 as a possible D gene (5 bases). The CDR3 is made up of 14 amino acids. The germline gives CDR1 LNHDA, CDR2 SQIVND (reference sequence). Between the trimmed V and J ends, which lost 10 bases and 5 bases, there was a span of 20 bases. In DNA form, the CDR3 reads TGTGCCACTACCTGGGGCATGGAGGGGACTGAAGCTTTCTTT. Amino acid sequence: CATTWGMEGTEAFF.

CDR3 DNA sequence: TGTGCCAGCAGCTTTGGCCGCTCGAACACTGAAGCTTTCTTT. It translates to CASSFGRSNTEAFF. V and J are TRBV5-4 and TRBJ1-1; D unresolved. This CDR3 comprises 14 residues. CDR1 SGHNT and CDR2 YYREEE come from the germline V gene (reference sequence). Deletions cut 2 bases from V and 1 base from J, with 9 bases between. Filled out from reference TRBV5-4 and TRBJ1-1, the complete variable domain reads ETGVTQSPTHLIKTRGQQVTLRCSSQSGHNTVSWYQQALGQGPQFIFQYYREEENGRGNFPPRFSGLQFPNYSSELNVNALELDDSALYLCASSFGRSNTEAFFGQGTRLTVV.

CDR3 DNA sequence: TGCGCCAGCAGCCAAGAGCAACGGGGCAGCTACAATGAGCAGTTCTTC. Translation gives CASSQEQRGSYNEQFF. The genes are TRBV4-1 and TRBJ2-1; D could derive from TRBD1 or TRBD2 (5 bases each). Between the trimmed V and J ends, which lost 0 bases and 3 bases, there was a span of 12 bases. The germline gives CDR1 MGHRA, CDR2 YSYEKL. The CDR3 has 16 residues.

The rearrangement uses TRBV7-8 and TRBJ2-3, with 7 positions matching TRBD2. With 2 bases clipped from V and 3 bases from J, the junction kept 5 bases outside the gene matches. The CDR3 is made up of 15 amino acids. From germline, CDR1 is SGHVS and CDR2 FQNEAQ. CDR3 DNA sequence: TGTGCCAGCAGCTTAATCAGCGGGGCTACAGATACGCAGTATTTT. Translation gives CASSLISGATDTQYF.

The rearrangement links TRBV3-1 to TRBJ2-2; either TRBD1 or TRBD2 may fit D (5 bases each). Trimming cost V 5 bases and J 4 bases, with 14 bases left between them. This CDR3 has 15 amino acids. CDR1 and CDR2 (germline): LGHDT, YNNKEL (reference sequence). CDR3 region: CASSSIRDLTGELFF. DNA of the CDR3: TGTGCCAGCAGCAGTATCCGGGACCTCACCGGGGAGCTGTTTTTT.

J is TRBJ2-1 and V is TRBV7-9; 8 positions match TRBD1. Germline CDR1 is SEHNR and CDR2 is FQNEAQ (reference sequence). The CDR3 contains 15 residues. The trim removed 5 bases at V and 4 bases at J, leaving 7 bases unmatched. The DNA for the CDR3 is TGTGCCAGCAGCCTGCAGGGGGCGTTTTACAATGAGCAGTTCTTC. Translated: CASSLQGAFYNEQFF.

This clonotype was seen just once. The chain is built from TRBV6-2 or TRBV6-3 and TRBJ2-7; TRBD2 agrees at 8 bases. The CDR3 extends over 13 amino acids. Germline-derived CDR1 and CDR2 are MNHEY and SVGEGT. Losses at the gene ends were 8 bases for V and 3 bases for J; bases not matched to a gene: 6. CDR3 bases: TGTGCCAGCGAACCGGGACTAGACTACGAGCAGTACTTC. Translated: CASEPGLDYEQYF.

The chain joins TRBV4-3 to TRBJ1-2, with TRBD1 as a possible D gene (5 bases). Germline CDR1 and CDR2: LGHNA and YSLEER. The CDR3 has 13 amino acids. Between the trimmed V and J ends, which lost 0 bases and 8 bases, there was a span of 10 bases. The CDR3 reads CASSQDAGIGYTF. CDR3 nucleotides: TGCGCCAGCAGCCAAGATGCAGGGATCGGCTACACCTTC.

The V and J genes are TRBV3-1 and TRBJ2-5; TRBD1 matches at 8 bases. The CDR3 has 16 amino acids. CDR1 is LGHDT, CDR2 YNNKEL, per germline (reference sequence). J lost 1 base, V lost 5 bases, and 9 bases had no gene match. In DNA, the CDR3 is TGTGCCAGCAGCGAAACCGGGACAGGTCTCCAAGAGACCCAGTACTTC. Protein product: CASSETGTGLQETQYF.

This clonotype was counted a single time. The chain couples TRBV5-4 to TRBJ2-5; weak D call: TRBD2 (5 bases). The CDR3 is made up of 14 amino acids. V lost 3 bases and J lost 7, with 16 bases in between. Germline V gives CDR1 SGHNT, CDR2 YYREEE (reference sequence). The CDR3 nucleotides are TGTGCCAGCAGCTCTTCGGAGGATGCCAGGACCCAGTACTTC. This encodes CASSSSEDARTQYF.

The V gene is TRBV21-1, the J gene TRBJ2-1; the DNA was not used to check the table's D call, TRBD2. TRBV21-1 is a pseudogene segment. The CDR3 runs 20 residues. The CDR3 loop is CASSKARRAGGLTRYNEQFF. The CDR3 nucleotides read TGTGCCAGCAGCAAAGCTCGTCGAGCGGGGGGGCTAACCCGATACAATGAGCAGTTCTTC.

The rearrangement uses TRBV6-1 and TRBJ2-1; 9 bases agree with TRBD2. The CDR3 has 14 residues. J was trimmed by 12 bases and V by 2 bases; bases with no gene match: 8. Germline assignment: CDR1 MNHNS and CDR2 SASEGT. The CDR3 sequence is CASSERGGGARQFF. The CDR3 coding sequence is TGTGCCAGCAGTGAACGGGGCGGGGGGGCACGGCAGTTCTTC.

This chain joins TRBV9 and TRBJ1-1; D ambiguous. CDR3 length: 13 amino acids. Germline V gene sequence: CDR1 SGDLS, CDR2 YYNGEE. Trimming left V 7 bases short and J 6 bases short, with 16 bases between. Written as DNA, the CDR3 is TGTGCCAGCGCCCGAGGTGGGTTGGCTGAAGCTTTCTTT. This translates into CASARGGLAEAFF.

V gene TRBV19 combines with J gene TRBJ2-4, with D possibly being TRBD1 or TRBD2 (6 bases each). This CDR3 contains 15 residues. Trimming pared 6 bases from V and 0 bases from J, leaving 12 bases between. From germline, CDR1 is LNHDA and CDR2 SQIVND (reference sequence). The CDR3 DNA reads TGTGCCAGTAGGAAGGAGGGGGGAGCCAAAAACATTCAGTACTTC. This sequence encodes CASRKEGGAKNIQYF.

The chain employs TRBV20-1 and TRBJ1-5; the D gene is possibly TRBD1 (5 bases). Trimming removed 6 bases from V and 8 bases from J, with 23 bases in between. The CDR3 is 15 residues long. Germline-derived CDR1 and CDR2 are DFQATT and SNEGSKA (reference sequence). CDR3 amino acids: CSAVERDVGSEPQHF. The CDR3 DNA reads TGCAGTGCGGTTGAACGGGACGTGGGATCTGAGCCCCAGCATTTT.

CDR3 in DNA: TGTGCCAGCAGTTTGTCGGGAGTCGGGGAGCTGTTTTTT. This encodes CASSLSGVGELFF. The V gene is TRBV27, the J gene TRBJ2-2, with D tentatively TRBD2 (6 bases). The germline CDR1 and CDR2 sequences are MNHEY and SMNVEV (reference sequence). CDR3 size: 13 residues. Trimming left V 3 bases short and J 7 bases short, with 9 bases between.

The chain has TRBV29-1 and TRBJ1-5; perhaps TRBD1 as D (5 bases). The V gene lost 5 bases and the J gene lost 4 bases, with 12 bases spanning the gap. The CDR3 covers 13 residues. The germline gives CDR1 SQVTM, CDR2 ANQGSEA. This chain's CDR3 is CSVKDRGNQPQHF. CDR3 bases: TGCAGCGTTAAGGACCGGGGGAATCAGCCCCAGCATTTT.